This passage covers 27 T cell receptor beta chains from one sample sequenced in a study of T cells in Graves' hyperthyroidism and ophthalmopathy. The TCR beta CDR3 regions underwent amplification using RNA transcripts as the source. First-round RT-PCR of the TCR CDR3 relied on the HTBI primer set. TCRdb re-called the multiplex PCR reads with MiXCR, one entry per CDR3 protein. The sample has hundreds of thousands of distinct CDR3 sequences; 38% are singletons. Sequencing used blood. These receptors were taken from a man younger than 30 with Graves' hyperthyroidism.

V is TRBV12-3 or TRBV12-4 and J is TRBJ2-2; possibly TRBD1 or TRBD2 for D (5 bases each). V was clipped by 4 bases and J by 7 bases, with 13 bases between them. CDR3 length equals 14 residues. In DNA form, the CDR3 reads TGTGCCAGCAGTTCGGGGCTAGGGGACGGGGAGCTGTTTTTT. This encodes CASSSGLGDGELFF.

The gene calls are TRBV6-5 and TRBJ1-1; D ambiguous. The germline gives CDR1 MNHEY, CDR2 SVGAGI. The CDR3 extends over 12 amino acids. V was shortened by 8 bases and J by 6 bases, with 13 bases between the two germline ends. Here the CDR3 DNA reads TGTGCCAGCCTGGGGAGTACGGCTGAAGCTTTCTTT. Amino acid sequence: CASLGSTAEAFF.

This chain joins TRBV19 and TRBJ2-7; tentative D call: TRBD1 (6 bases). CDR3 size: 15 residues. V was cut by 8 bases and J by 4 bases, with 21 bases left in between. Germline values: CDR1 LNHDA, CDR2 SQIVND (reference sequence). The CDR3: CASGSLDSMAYEQYF. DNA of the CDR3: TGTGCCAGTGGTTCCCTGGACAGTATGGCATACGAGCAGTACTTC. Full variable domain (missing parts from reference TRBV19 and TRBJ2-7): DGGITQSPKYLFRKEGQNVTLSCEQNLNHDAMYWYRQDPGQGLRLIYYSQIVNDFQKGDIAEGYSVSREKKESFPLTVTSAQKNPTAFYLCASGSLDSMAYEQYFGPGTRLTVT.

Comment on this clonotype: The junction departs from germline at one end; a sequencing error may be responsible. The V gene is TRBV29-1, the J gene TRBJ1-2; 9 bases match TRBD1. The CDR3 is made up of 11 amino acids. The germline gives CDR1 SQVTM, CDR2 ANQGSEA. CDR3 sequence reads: CSARWTGASFF. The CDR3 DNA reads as TGCAGCGCACGGTGGACAGGGGCATCGTTCTTC.

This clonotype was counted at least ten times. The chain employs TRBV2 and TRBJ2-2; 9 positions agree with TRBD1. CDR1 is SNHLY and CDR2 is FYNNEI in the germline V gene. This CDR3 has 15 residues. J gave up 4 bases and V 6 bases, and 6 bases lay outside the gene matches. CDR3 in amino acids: CASSGDRVSTGELFF. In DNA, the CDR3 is TGTGCCAGCAGCGGGGACAGGGTTTCCACCGGGGAGCTGTTTTTT. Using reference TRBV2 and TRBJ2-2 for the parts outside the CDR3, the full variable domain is EPEVTQTPSHQVTQMGQEVILRCVPISNHLYFYWYRQILGQKVEFLVSFYNNEISEKSEIFDDQFSVERPDGSNFTLKIRSTKLEDSAMYFCASSGDRVSTGELFFGEGSRLTVL.

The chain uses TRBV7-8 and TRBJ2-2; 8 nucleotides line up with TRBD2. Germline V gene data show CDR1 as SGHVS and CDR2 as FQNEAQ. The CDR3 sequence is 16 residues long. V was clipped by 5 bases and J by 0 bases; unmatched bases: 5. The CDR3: CASSQVAGTNTGELFF. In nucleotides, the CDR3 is TGTGCCAGCAGCCAGGTAGCGGGGACGAACACCGGGGAGCTGTTTTTT.

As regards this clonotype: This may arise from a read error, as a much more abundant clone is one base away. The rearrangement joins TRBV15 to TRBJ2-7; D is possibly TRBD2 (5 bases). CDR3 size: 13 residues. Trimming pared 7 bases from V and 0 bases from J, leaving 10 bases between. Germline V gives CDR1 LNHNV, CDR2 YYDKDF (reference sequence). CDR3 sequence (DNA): TGTGCCACCAACTCCCGGGACTCCTACGAGCAGTACTTC. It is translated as CATNSRDSYEQYF.

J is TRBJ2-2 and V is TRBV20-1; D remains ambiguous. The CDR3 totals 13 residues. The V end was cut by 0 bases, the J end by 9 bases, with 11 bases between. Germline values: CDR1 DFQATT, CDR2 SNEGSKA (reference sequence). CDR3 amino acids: CSARDLGDRELFF. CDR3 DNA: TGCAGTGCTAGAGATCTTGGCGACCGGGAGCTGTTTTTT.

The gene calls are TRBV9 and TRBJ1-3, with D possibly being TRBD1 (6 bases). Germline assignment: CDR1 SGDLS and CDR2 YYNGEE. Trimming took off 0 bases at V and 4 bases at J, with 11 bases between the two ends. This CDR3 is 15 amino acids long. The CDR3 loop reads CASSVDGGPGNTIYF. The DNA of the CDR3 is TGTGCCAGCAGCGTAGATGGGGGCCCGGGAAACACCATATATTTT.

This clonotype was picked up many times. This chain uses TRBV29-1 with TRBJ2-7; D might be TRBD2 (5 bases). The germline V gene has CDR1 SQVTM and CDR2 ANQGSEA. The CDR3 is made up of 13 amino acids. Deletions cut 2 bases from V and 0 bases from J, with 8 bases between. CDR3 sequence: CSVESSHSYEQYF. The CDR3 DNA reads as TGCAGCGTTGAATCTAGCCACTCCTACGAGCAGTACTTC.

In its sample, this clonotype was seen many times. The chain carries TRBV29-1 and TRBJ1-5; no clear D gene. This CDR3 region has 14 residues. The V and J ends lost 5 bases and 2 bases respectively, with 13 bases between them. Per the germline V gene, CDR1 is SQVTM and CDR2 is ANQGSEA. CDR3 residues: CSVRDTEGNQPQHF. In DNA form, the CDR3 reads TGCAGCGTTAGGGATACTGAGGGCAATCAGCCCCAGCATTTT.

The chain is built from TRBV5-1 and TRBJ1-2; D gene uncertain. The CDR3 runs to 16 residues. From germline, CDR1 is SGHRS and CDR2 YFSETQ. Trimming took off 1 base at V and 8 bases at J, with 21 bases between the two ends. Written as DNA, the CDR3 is TGCGCCAGCAGCTTGTCGCGGGGAGGTGAGGTCTACGGCTACACCTTC. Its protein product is CASSLSRGGEVYGYTF.

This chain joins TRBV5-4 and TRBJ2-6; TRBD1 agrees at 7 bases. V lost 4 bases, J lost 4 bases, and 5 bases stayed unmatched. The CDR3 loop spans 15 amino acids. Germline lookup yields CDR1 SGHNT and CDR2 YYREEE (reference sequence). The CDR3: CASSVTGTGANVLTF. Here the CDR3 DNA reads TGTGCCAGCAGCGTGACAGGGACGGGGGCCAACGTCCTGACTTTC.

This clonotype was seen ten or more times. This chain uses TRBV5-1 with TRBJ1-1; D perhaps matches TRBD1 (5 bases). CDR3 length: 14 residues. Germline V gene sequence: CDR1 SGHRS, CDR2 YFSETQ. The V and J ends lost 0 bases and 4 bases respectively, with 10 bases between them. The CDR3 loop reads CASSLGRDGTEAFF. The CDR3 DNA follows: TGCGCCAGCAGCTTGGGACGGGACGGCACTGAAGCTTTCTTT.

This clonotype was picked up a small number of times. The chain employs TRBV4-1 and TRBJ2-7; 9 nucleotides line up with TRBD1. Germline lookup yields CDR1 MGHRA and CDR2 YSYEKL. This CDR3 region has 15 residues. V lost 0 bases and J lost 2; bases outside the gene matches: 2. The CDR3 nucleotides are TGCGCCAGCAGCCAAGATCGGACAGGGGCCTACGAGCAGTACTTC. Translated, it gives CASSQDRTGAYEQYF.

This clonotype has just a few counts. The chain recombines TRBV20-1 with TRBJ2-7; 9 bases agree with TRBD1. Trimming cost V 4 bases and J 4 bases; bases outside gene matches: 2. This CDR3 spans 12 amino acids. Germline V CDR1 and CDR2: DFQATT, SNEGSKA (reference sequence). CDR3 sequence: CSATTGGYEQYF. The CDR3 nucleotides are TGCAGTGCTACGACAGGGGGGTACGAGCAGTACTTC.

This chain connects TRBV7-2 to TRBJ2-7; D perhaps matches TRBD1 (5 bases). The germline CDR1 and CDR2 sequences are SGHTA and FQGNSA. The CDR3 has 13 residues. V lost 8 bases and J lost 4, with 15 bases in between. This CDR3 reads CASHPGNEYEQYF. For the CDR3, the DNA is TGTGCCAGCCACCCAGGGAATGAGTACGAGCAGTACTTC.

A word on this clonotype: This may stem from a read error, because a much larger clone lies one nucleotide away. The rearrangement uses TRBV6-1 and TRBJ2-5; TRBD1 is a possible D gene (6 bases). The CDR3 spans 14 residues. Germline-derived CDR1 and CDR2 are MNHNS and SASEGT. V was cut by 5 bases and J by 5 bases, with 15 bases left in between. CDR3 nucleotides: TGTGCCAGCAGTTACGTCAGGGGATGGGAGACCCAGTACTTC. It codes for CASSYVRGWETQYF.

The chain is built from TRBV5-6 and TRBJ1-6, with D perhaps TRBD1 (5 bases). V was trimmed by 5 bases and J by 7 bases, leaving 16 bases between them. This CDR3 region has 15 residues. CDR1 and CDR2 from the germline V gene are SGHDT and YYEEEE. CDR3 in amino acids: CASRDGGLRNSPLHF. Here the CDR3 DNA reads TGTGCCAGCAGGGACGGGGGTTTACGGAATTCACCCCTCCACTTT.

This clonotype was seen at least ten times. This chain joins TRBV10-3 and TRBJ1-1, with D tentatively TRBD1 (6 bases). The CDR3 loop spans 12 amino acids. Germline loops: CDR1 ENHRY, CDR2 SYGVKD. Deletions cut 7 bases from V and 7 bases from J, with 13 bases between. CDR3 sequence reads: CAITGAHGEAFF. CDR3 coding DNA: TGTGCCATCACGGGGGCGCATGGTGAAGCTTTCTTT.

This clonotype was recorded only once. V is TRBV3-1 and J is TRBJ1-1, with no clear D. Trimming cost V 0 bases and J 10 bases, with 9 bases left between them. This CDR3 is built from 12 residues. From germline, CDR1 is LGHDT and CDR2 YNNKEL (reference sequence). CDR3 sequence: CASSQDTGGAFF. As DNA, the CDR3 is TGTGCCAGCAGCCAAGATACCGGCGGAGCTTTCTTT.

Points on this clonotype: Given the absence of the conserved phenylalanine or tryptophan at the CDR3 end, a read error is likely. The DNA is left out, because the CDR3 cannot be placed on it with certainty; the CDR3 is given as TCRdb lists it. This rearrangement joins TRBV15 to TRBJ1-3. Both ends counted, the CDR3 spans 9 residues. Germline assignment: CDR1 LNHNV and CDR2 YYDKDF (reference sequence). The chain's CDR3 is CATSREKGA.

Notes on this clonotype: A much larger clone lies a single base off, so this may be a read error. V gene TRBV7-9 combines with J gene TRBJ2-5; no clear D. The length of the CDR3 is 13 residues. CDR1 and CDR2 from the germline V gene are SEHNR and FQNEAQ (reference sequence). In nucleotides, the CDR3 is TGTACCAGCAGCATGACGTACCAAGAGACCCAGTACTTC. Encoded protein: CTSSMTYQETQYF.

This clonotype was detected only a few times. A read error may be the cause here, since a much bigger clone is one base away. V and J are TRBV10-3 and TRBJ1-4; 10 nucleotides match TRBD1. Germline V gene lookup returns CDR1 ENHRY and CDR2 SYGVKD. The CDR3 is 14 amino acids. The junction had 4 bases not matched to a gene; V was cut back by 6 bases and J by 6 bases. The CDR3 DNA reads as TGTGCCATCAGCCAGACAGGGGGCGATGAAAAACTGTTTTTT. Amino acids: CAISQTGGDEKLFF.

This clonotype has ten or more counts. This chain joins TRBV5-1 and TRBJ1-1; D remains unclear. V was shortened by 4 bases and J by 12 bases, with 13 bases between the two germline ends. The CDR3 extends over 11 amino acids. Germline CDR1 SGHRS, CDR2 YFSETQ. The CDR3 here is CASSGWEMTFF. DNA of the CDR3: TGCGCCAGCAGCGGGTGGGAAATGACTTTCTTT.

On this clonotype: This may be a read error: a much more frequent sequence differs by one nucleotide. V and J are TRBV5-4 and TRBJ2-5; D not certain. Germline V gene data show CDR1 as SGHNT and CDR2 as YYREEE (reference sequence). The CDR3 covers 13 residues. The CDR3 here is CASSQARQETQHF. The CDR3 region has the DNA TGTGCCAGCAGCCAAGCTCGGCAAGAGACCCAGCACTTC.

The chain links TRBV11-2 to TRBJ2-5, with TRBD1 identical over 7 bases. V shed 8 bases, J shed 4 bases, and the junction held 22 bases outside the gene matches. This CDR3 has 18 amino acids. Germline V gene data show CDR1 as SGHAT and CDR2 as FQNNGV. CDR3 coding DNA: TGTGCCAGCTCACCAGGGACAGCGCTACCGACCAGGGGAGAGACCCAGTACTTC. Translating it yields CASSPGTALPTRGETQYF. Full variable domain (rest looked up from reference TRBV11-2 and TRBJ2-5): EAGVAQSPRYKIIEKRQSVAFWCNPISGHATLYWYQQILGQGPKLLIQFQNNGVVDDSQLPKDRFSAERLKGVDSTLKIQPAKLEDSAVYLCASSPGTALPTRGETQYFGPGTRLLVL.